This TCR beta chain comes out of a study of blood T cells in healthy people across ages. Study-wide results and limits: TCR beta diversity correlated strongly with naive T cell percentage.

On this clonotype: Its antigen is not identified.

Germline lookup yields CDR1 MNHEY and CDR2 SVGEGT. The CDR3 loop spans 15 amino acids. V was cut by 4 bases and J by 6 bases, with 16 bases left in between. There were at least 5 micrograms of total RNA extracted from every sample. With a J-beta primer mix and a sample-barcoded 5' primer, a second PCR ran 7 to 11 cycles. MiXCR, applied by TCRdb to the 5' RACE reads, yields one record per CDR3 protein. Altogether 1.5 million to 2 million distinct CDR3 sequences are present, under 30% being singletons, with the ten largest covering roughly 8%. The source of this sequence is a woman in her 30s in good health. The sample taken for sequencing was blood. The rearrangement links TRBV6-2 or TRBV6-3 to TRBJ2-1; maybe TRBD2 (5 bases). This CDR3 is CASSSGKKTGNEQFF. Written as DNA, the CDR3 is TGTGCCAGCAGTTCGGGAAAGAAAACGGGCAATGAGCAGTTCTTC.